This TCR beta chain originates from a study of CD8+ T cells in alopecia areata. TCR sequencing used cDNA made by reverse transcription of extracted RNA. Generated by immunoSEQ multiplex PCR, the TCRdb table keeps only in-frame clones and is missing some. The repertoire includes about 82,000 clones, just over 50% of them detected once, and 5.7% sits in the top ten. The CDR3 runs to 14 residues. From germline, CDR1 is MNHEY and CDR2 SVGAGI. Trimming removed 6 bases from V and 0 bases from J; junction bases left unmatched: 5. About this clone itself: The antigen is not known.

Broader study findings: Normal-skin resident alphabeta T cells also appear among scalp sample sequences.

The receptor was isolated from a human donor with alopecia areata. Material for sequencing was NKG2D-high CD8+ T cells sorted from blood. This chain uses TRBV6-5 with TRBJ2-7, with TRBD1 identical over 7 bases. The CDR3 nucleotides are TGTGCCAGCAGCTCGACAGGGTACTCCTACGAGCAGTACTTC. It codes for CASSSTGYSYEQYF.